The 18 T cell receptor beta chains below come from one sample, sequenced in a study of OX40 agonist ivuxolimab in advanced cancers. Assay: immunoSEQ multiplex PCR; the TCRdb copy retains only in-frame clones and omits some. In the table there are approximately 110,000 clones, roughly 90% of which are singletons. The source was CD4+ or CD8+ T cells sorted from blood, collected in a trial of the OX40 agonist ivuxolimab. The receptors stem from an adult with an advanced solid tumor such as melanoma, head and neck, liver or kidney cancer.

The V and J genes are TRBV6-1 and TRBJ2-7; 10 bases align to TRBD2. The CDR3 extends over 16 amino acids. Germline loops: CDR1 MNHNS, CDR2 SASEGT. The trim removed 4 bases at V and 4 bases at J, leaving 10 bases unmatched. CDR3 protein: CASSVLAGEQGYEQYF. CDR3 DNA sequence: TGTGCCAGCAGTGTCCTAGCGGGAGAACAAGGTTACGAGCAGTACTTC.

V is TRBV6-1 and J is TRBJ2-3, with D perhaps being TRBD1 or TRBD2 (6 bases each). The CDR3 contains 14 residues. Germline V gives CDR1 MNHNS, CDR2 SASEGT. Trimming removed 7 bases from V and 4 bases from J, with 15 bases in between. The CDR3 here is CASKRPGEADTQYF. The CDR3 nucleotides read TGTGCCAGCAAGAGGCCAGGGGAGGCAGATACGCAGTATTTT.

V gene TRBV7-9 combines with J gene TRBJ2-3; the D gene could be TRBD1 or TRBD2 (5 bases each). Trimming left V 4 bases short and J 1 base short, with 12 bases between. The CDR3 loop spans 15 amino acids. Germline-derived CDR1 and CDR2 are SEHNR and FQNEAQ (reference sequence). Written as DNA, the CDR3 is TGTGCCAGCAGCTGGGGGTTCTCCGGCACAGATACGCAGTATTTT. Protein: CASSWGFSGTDTQYF.

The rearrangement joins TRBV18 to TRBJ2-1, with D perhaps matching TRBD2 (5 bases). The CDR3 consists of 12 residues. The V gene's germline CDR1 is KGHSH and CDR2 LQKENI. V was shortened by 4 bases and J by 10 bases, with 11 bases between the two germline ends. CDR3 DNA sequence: TGTGCCAGCTCACGGGAGCTGGGGGAGCAGTTCTTC. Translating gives CASSRELGEQFF. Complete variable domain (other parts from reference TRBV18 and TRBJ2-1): NAGVMQNPRHLVRRRGQEARLRCSPMKGHSHVYWYRQLPEEGLKFMVYLQKENIIDESGMPKERFSAEFPKEGPSILRIQQVVRGDSAAYFCASSRELGEQFFGPGTRLTVL.

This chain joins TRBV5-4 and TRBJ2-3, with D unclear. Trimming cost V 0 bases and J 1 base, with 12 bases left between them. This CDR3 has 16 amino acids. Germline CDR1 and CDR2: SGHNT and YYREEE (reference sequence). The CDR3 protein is CASSLDPTSGTDTQYF. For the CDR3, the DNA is TGTGCCAGCAGCTTGGACCCAACTTCAGGCACAGATACGCAGTATTTT. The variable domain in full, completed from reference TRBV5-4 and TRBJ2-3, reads ETGVTQSPTHLIKTRGQQVTLRCSSQSGHNTVSWYQQALGQGPQFIFQYYREEENGRGNFPPRFSGLQFPNYSSELNVNALELDDSALYLCASSLDPTSGTDTQYFGPGTRLTVL.

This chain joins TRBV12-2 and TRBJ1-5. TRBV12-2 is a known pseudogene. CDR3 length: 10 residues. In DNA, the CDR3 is TGTGCCAGCAGCTCCCGAGGCCAGCATTTT. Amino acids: CASSSRGQHF.

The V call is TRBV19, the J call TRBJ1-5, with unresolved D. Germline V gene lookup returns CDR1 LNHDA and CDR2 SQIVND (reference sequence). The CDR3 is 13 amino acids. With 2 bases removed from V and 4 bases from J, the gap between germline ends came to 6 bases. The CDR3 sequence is CASSIQENQPQHF. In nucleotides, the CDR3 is TGTGCCAGTAGTATACAAGAAAATCAGCCCCAGCATTTT.

The CDR3 here is CASNRQVNTEAFF. CDR3 nucleotide sequence: TGTGCCAGCAATAGACAGGTGAACACTGAAGCTTTCTTT. The V and J genes are TRBV5-6 and TRBJ1-1; D is perhaps TRBD1 (6 bases). From germline, CDR1 is SGHDT and CDR2 YYEEEE. Trimming pared 6 bases from V and 0 bases from J, leaving 9 bases between. This CDR3 spans 13 amino acids.

The CDR3 region is CASSRPGNTGELFF. The CDR3 DNA reads TGTGCCAGCAGCCGACCGGGAAACACCGGGGAGCTGTTTTTT. This chain links TRBV11-3 with TRBJ2-2; a possible D gene is TRBD2 (5 bases). CDR1 SGHNT and CDR2 YENEEA come from the germline V gene. Trimming cost V 5 bases and J 2 bases, with 9 bases left between them. CDR3 length: 14 amino acids.

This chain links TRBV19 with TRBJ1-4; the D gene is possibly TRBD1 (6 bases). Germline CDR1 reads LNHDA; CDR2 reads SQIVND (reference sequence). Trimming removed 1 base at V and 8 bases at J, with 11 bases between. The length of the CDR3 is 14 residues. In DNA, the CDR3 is TGTGCCAGTAGTATAGCAGGGGCTCGCGAAAAACTGTTTTTT. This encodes CASSIAGAREKLFF.

As DNA, the CDR3 is TGTGCCAGCAGCCCCTACGGCGGACAGCGGGACACCTTC. Its protein product is CASSPYGGQRDTF. The chain couples TRBV28 to TRBJ1-2; tentatively, D is TRBD1 (6 bases). CDR1 is MDHEN, CDR2 SYDVKM, per germline. The CDR3 consists of 13 residues. V shed 6 bases and J shed 12 bases, with 20 bases lying between them.

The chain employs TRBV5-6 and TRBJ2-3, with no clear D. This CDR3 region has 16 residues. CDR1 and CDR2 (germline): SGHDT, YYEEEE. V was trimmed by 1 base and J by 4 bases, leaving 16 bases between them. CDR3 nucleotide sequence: TGTGCCAGCAGCTTGTCAGGATCTAGAGAGGCAGATACGCAGTATTTT. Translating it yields CASSLSGSREADTQYF.

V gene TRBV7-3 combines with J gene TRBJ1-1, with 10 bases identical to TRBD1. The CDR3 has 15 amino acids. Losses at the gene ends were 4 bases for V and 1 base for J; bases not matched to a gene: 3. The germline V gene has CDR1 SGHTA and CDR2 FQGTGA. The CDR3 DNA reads TGTGCCAGCAGCTACGGGACAGGGGCGAACACTGAAGCTTTCTTT. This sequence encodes CASSYGTGANTEAFF.

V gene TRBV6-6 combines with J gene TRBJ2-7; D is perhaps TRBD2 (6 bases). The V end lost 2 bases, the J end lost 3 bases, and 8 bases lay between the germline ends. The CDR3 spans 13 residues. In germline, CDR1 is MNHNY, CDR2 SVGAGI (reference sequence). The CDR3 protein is CASSYGGIYEQYF. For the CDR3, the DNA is TGTGCCAGCAGTTACGGCGGGATCTACGAGCAGTACTTC.

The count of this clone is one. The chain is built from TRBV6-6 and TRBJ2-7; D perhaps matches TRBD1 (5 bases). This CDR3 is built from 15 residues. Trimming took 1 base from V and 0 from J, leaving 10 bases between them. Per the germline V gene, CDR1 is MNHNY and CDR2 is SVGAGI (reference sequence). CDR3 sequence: CASSYLQASSYEQYF. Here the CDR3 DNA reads TGTGCCAGCAGTTACTTACAGGCCTCCTCCTACGAGCAGTACTTC.

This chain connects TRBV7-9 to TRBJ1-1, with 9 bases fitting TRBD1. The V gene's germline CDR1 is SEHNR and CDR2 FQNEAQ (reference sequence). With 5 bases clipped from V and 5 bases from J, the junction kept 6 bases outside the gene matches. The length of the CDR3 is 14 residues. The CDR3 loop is CASSTGQGETEAFF. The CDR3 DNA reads TGTGCCAGCAGCACGGGACAGGGTGAAACTGAAGCTTTCTTT. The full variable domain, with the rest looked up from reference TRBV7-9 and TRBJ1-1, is DTGVSQNPRHKITKRGQNVTFRCDPISEHNRLYWYRQTLGQGPEFLTYFQNEAQLEKSRLLSDRFSAERPKGSFSTLEIQRTEQGDSAMYLCASSTGQGETEAFFGQGTRLTVV.

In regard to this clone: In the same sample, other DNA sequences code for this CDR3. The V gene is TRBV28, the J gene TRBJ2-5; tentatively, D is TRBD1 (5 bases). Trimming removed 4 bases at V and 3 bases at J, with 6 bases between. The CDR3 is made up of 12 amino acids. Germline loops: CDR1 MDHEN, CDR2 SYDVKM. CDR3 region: CASSSGKETQYF. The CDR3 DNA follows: TGTGCCAGCAGTTCAGGGAAAGAGACCCAGTACTTC. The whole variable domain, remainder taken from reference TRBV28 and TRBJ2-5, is DVKVTQSSRYLVKRTGEKVFLECVQDMDHENMFWYRQDPGLGLRLIYFSYDVKMKEKGDIPEGYSVSREKKERFSLILESASTNQTSMYLCASSSGKETQYFGPGTRLLVL.

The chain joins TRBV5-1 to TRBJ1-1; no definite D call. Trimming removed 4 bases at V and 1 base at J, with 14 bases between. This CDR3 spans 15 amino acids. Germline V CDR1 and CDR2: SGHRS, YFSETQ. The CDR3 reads CASSKNLNRNTEAFF. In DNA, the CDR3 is TGCGCCAGCAGCAAAAACCTGAACAGGAACACTGAAGCTTTCTTT. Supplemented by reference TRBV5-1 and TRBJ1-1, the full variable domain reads KAGVTQTPRYLIKTRGQQVTLSCSPISGHRSVSWYQQTPGQGLQFLFEYFSETQRNKGNFPGRFSGRQFSNSRSEMNVSTLELGDSALYLCASSKNLNRNTEAFFGQGTRLTVV.